This TCR beta chain is drawn from a study of cytomegalovirus exposure and HLA in healthy donors. Trimming took 5 bases from V and 1 from J; bases not matched to a gene: 6. The CDR3 sequence is 15 residues long. The germline V gene has CDR1 LNHDA and CDR2 SQIVND (reference sequence). Overall study findings and caveats: Investigators reported 164 TCR beta chains as tied to cytomegalovirus.

Comments on this clone: Its antigen is not identified.

PCR amplification relied on 60 Vbeta primers (plus 13 Jbeta primers). Produced via immunoSEQ multiplex PCR; TCRdb's table is partial and in-frame only. The table includes over 70,000 clones, around 80% detected once. The specimen was PBMCs. This clonotype was sampled from a male donor in good health and CMV-seropositive. This chain joins TRBV19 and TRBJ2-7; TRBD1 aligns across 9 bases. CDR3 DNA: TGTGCCAGTAGTTCACCCGGGACAGGGTCCTACGAGCAGTACTTC. Residues: CASSSPGTGSYEQYF.